A single sample is the source of the 22 T cell receptor beta chains below, sequenced in a study of CD8 T cells in Susac syndrome. An amount of RNA that ranged from roughly 0.45 to 1 ug was reverse transcribed with random hexamers. TCRdb fed the immunoSEQ multiplex PCR reads into MiXCR, producing one record per CDR3 protein. The data contain more than 150,000 distinct CDR3 sequences, 85% to 95% of them singletons. Material for sequencing was CD4+ T cells from PBMCs. The receptors were sampled from a human donor with Susac syndrome.

The genes are TRBV18 and TRBJ1-1; D gene uncertain. The CDR3 runs to 16 residues. The V gene's germline CDR1 is KGHSH and CDR2 LQKENI. V was clipped by 3 bases and J by 1 base, with 15 bases between them. The CDR3 coding sequence is TGTGCCAGCTCACCCCTCCGTGGCACCAAGAACACTGAAGCTTTCTTT. Amino acid sequence: CASSPLRGTKNTEAFF.

This chain links TRBV3-1 with TRBJ2-4, with D unresolved. Germline-derived CDR1 and CDR2 are LGHDT and YNNKEL (reference sequence). V lost 1 base and J lost 5, with 15 bases in between. The CDR3 is 16 residues long. The CDR3, as DNA: TGTGCCAGCAGCCAAGGTCTCACCCCAGGTCAAAACATTCAGTACTTC. Its translation: CASSQGLTPGQNIQYF.

The chain couples TRBV15 to TRBJ1-2, with D maybe TRBD1 (5 bases). V was pared by 0 bases and J by 8 bases, with 10 bases between. The CDR3 spans 13 residues. Germline V gives CDR1 LNHNV, CDR2 YYDKDF (reference sequence). The CDR3 sequence: CATSRDRVGGYTF. CDR3 bases: TGTGCCACCAGCAGAGACAGGGTAGGAGGCTACACCTTC.

The V and J genes are TRBV15 and TRBJ2-1, with unresolved D. V shed 6 bases and J shed 6 bases, with 12 bases lying between them. Germline CDR1 is LNHNV and CDR2 is YYDKDF (reference sequence). The length of the CDR3 is 13 residues. CDR3 loop: CATRLGGLNEQFF. CDR3 in DNA: TGTGCCACCAGGCTAGGTGGTCTCAATGAGCAGTTCTTC.

V gene TRBV19 combines with J gene TRBJ2-1; 9 nucleotides line up with TRBD1. The germline gives CDR1 LNHDA, CDR2 SQIVND (reference sequence). There are 12 residues in the CDR3. The trim removed 11 bases at V and 6 bases at J, leaving 5 bases unmatched. CDR3 DNA: TGTGCCTCGGGACAGGGTGGCAATGAGCAGTTCTTC. This gives the protein CASGQGGNEQFF.

This clonotype was observed a single time. CDR3 nucleotides: TGCAGTGCCACCGACCGGAATCAGCCCCAGCATTTT. Amino acids: CSATDRNQPQHF. This sequence joins TRBV20-1 and TRBJ1-5; no clear D gene. The CDR3 totals 12 residues. Germline-derived CDR1 and CDR2 are DFQATT and SNEGSKA (reference sequence). Trimming left V 6 bases short and J 4 bases short, with 10 bases between.

The chain is built from TRBV29-1 and TRBJ1-2; D ambiguous. Trimming took 1 base from V and 2 from J, leaving 11 bases between them. The CDR3 length is 14 residues. Germline lookup yields CDR1 SQVTM and CDR2 ANQGSEA. The DNA of the CDR3 is TGCAGCGTTGAAGGCGGGCCCAGAAACTATGGCTACACCTTC. This encodes CSVEGGPRNYGYTF.

The J gene is TRBJ2-7, the V gene TRBV7-7; D call uncertain. V lost 5 bases to trimming and J lost 4 bases, with 18 bases between them. The CDR3 extends over 15 amino acids. Germline V gene data show CDR1 as SSHAT and CDR2 as FNYEAQ (reference sequence). The CDR3 sequence: CASSQVPGEPYEQYF. CDR3 DNA sequence: TGTGCCAGCAGCCAAGTACCAGGCGAACCTTACGAGCAGTACTTC.

This clonotype was counted once. This chain links TRBV2 with TRBJ2-4; TRBD1 matches 9 bases. The ends lost 6 bases at V and 15 bases at J; junction bases unmatched: 9. CDR3 size: 12 residues. Germline CDR1 is SNHLY and CDR2 is FYNNEI. The chain's CDR3 is CASRRTGARWYF. The CDR3 coding sequence is TGTGCCAGCAGGCGGACAGGGGCCCGCTGGTACTTC.

The J gene is TRBJ1-1, the V gene TRBV20-1, with a weak D call TRBD1 (5 bases). The V end lost 7 bases, the J end lost 6 bases, and 21 bases lay between the germline ends. This CDR3 has 14 residues. CDR1 is DFQATT and CDR2 is SNEGSKA in the germline V gene (reference sequence). The CDR3 DNA reads TGCAGTGTTACTCTCTCGGTGGGGACCGCTGAAGCTTTCTTT. This encodes CSVTLSVGTAEAFF.

This clonotype was detected once. The chain has TRBV7-2 and TRBJ2-3, with D tentatively TRBD1 (6 bases). The CDR3 covers 13 residues. Per germline, CDR1 SGHTA and CDR2 FQGNSA. V gave up 1 base and J gave up 11 bases, with 13 bases separating them. DNA of the CDR3: TGTGCCAGCAGCTTAGAATCCTCGGGACAGCAGTATTTT. Translation gives CASSLESSGQQYF.

This clonotype was seen only once. V is TRBV20-1 and J is TRBJ2-5, with 15 bases aligning to TRBD2. CDR1 DFQATT and CDR2 SNEGSKA come from the germline V gene (reference sequence). The CDR3 spans 14 residues. After removal of 6 bases from V and 5 bases from J, the junction contained 4 bases not matched to a gene. CDR3 amino acids: CSATGTSGGETQYF. The CDR3, as DNA: TGCAGTGCGACCGGGACTAGCGGGGGGGAGACCCAGTACTTC.

This clonotype was counted a single time. The gene calls are TRBV20-1 and TRBJ2-3; D gene unclear. The CDR3 covers 12 residues. From germline, CDR1 is DFQATT and CDR2 SNEGSKA (reference sequence). V was pared by 3 bases and J by 4 bases, with 8 bases between. The DNA for the CDR3 is TGCAGTGCTAGTAGCCCCCCAGATACGCAGTATTTT. It is translated as CSASSPPDTQYF.

The chain is built from TRBV2 and TRBJ2-3, with a tentative D call TRBD2 (6 bases). The germline V gene encodes CDR1 SNHLY and CDR2 FYNNEI. V was cut by 8 bases and J by 3 bases, with 18 bases left in between. CDR3 length: 15 residues. CDR3 DNA: TGTGCCAGCGGAAGACCTAGCGAGGGAACAGATACGCAGTATTTT. Protein product: CASGRPSEGTDTQYF.

This clonotype occurred once. CDR3 sequence reads: CASSVGGGGETQYF. The CDR3 DNA reads as TGTGCCAGCAGCGTAGGCGGGGGTGGTGAGACCCAGTACTTC. The chain combines TRBV9 with TRBJ2-5; 7 bases align to TRBD2. Germline values: CDR1 SGDLS, CDR2 YYNGEE. The CDR3 is made up of 14 amino acids. The junction had 4 bases not matched to a gene; V was cut back by 0 bases and J by 5 bases.

The chain couples TRBV12-3 or TRBV12-4 to TRBJ1-6, with D possibly matching TRBD1 (6 bases). CDR3 size: 17 residues. Trimming took off 5 bases at V and 7 bases at J, with 21 bases between the two ends. The CDR3 DNA sequence: TGTGCCAGCAGTCCCTTGACAGGACCCCCTGGGAATTCACCCCTCCACTTT. This codes for CASSPLTGPPGNSPLHF.

The chain carries TRBV7-2 and TRBJ2-5; D is undetermined. Trimming pared 4 bases from V and 5 bases from J, leaving 8 bases between. This CDR3 is 12 amino acids long. Germline CDR1 and CDR2: SGHTA and FQGNSA. The CDR3: CASSSNGETQYF. The CDR3, as DNA: TGTGCCAGCAGCTCAAATGGGGAGACCCAGTACTTC.

This sequence joins TRBV7-2 and TRBJ1-6; the D is unclear. The V end lost 0 bases, the J end lost 8 bases, and 11 bases lay between the germline ends. This CDR3 region has 15 residues. The germline V gene has CDR1 SGHTA and CDR2 FQGNSA. The CDR3 sequence is CASSLAGSNDSPLHF. CDR3 DNA: TGTGCCAGCAGCTTAGCAGGGAGCAACGATTCACCCCTCCACTTT.

The CDR3 reads CASSQHLNTEAFF. CDR3 in DNA: TGTGCCAGCAGCCAGCACCTGAACACTGAAGCTTTCTTT. The genes are TRBV14 and TRBJ1-1; D unclear. Germline assignment: CDR1 SGHDN and CDR2 FVKESK. CDR3 size: 13 residues. V was shortened by 3 bases and J by 0 bases, with 5 bases between the two germline ends.

V is TRBV20-1 and J is TRBJ2-1, with D unresolved. Per the germline V gene, CDR1 is DFQATT and CDR2 is SNEGSKA (reference sequence). V lost 2 bases, J lost 8 bases, and 7 bases lay in between. The CDR3 contains 11 residues. The CDR3 nucleotides are TGCAGTGCTAGACCCATCCATGAGCAGTTCTTC. This translates into CSARPIHEQFF.

The V and J genes are TRBV20-1 and TRBJ2-5; 12 nucleotides match TRBD2. After removal of 5 bases from V and 2 bases from J, the junction contained 9 bases not matched to a gene. The CDR3 is 16 amino acids. Germline CDR1 and CDR2: DFQATT and SNEGSKA (reference sequence). CDR3 bases: TGCAGTGCTCGTAAAGGACTAGCGGGGAGTCAAGAGACCCAGTACTTC. This translates into CSARKGLAGSQETQYF.

The chain is built from TRBV14 and TRBJ2-1; D may be TRBD2 (6 bases). CDR1 and CDR2 (germline): SGHDN, FVKESK. This CDR3 comprises 15 residues. V lost 1 base to trimming and J lost 4 bases, with 11 bases between them. The CDR3 DNA follows: TGTGCCAGCAGCCAAGGTTGGGACTTTTACAATGAGCAGTTCTTC. This codes for CASSQGWDFYNEQFF.